This TCR beta chain was found in a study of CD8 T cells in ankylosing spondylitis. The V and J ends lost 3 bases and 0 bases respectively, with 20 bases between them. From germline, CDR1 is SGHRS and CDR2 YFSETQ. The CDR3 extends over 18 amino acids. Concerning this clonotype itself: Its target is unknown.

Study findings and constraints: CD8+ by phenotype, disease-linked clones were relatively rare in peripheral blood.

Quantitative 5'-RACE with molecular barcodes was used to make the TCR beta libraries. TCRdb reprocessed the 5' RACE reads via MiXCR and lists one record per CDR3 protein. This sample has 250,000 to 300,000 distinct CDR3 sequences, with over 15% found just once. V gene TRBV5-1 combines with J gene TRBJ2-3, with D possibly TRBD2 on 5 matching bases. The sequencing input was blood, either unsorted or a sorted T cell fraction (not recorded which). The receptor comes from a male donor with ankylosing spondylitis or in good health (not recorded which). In DNA form, the CDR3 reads TGCGCCAGCAGCTCGACTTTCGACGGGGTTCCTAGCACAGATACGCAGTATTTT. This encodes CASSSTFDGVPSTDTQYF.